A selection of T cell receptor beta chains follows, all from one sample in a study of shared clonotypes between healthy human individuals. The data were produced by immunoSEQ multiplex PCR, yet TCRdb's version contains in-frame clones alone and is incomplete. The sample contains about 2.4 million clones, over 85% of which appear only once. Sequencing was carried out using naive CD4+ T cells sorted from blood. Receptors originate from a man aged 18-30 years in good health. Both conserved end residues are part of each CDR3. The D gene is left open where the match is weak. Some rows have no size entry. The others give once, few or many, or a class for an expanded clone.

abundance: -
d_gene: -
v_gene: TRBV5-5
j_gene: TRBJ1-2
CDR3aa: CASSPNGRLLDYGYTF
CDR3nt: TGTGCCAGCAGCCCGAATGGGCGGCTCCTAGACTATGGCTACACCTTC

abundance: few
d_gene: -
v_gene: TRBV28
j_gene: TRBJ2-7
CDR3aa: CASSSNYEQYF
CDR3nt: TGTGCCAGCAGTTCCAACTACGAGCAGTACTTC

abundance: -
d_gene: TRBD2
v_gene: TRBV28
j_gene: TRBJ2-5
CDR3aa: CASRVPGGKETQYF
CDR3nt: TGTGCCAGCAGAGTCCCGGGGGGAAAAGAGACCCAGTACTTC

abundance: -
d_gene: -
v_gene: TRBV6-6
j_gene: TRBJ2-5
CDR3aa: CASSGGETQYF
CDR3nt: TGTGCCAGCAGCGGTGGGGAGACCCAGTACTTC

abundance: -
d_gene: -
v_gene: TRBV2
j_gene: TRBJ2-3
CDR3aa: CASSAGFPGRTDTQYF
CDR3nt: TGTGCCAGCAGTGCGGGCTTCCCTGGGCGCACAGATACGCAGTATTTT

abundance: -
d_gene: -
v_gene: TRBV9
j_gene: TRBJ2-7
CDR3aa: CASSVGAERPEQYF
CDR3nt: TGTGCCAGCAGCGTCGGTGCAGAAAGACCCGAGCAGTACTTC

abundance: -
d_gene: -
v_gene: TRBV7-2
j_gene: TRBJ1-2
CDR3aa: CASSSRGNGLANYGYTF
CDR3nt: TGTGCCAGCAGCTCCCGGGGAAACGGATTAGCTAACTATGGCTACACCTTC

abundance: -
d_gene: -
v_gene: TRBV28
j_gene: TRBJ2-1
CDR3aa: CASSLTRNEQFF
CDR3nt: TGTGCCAGCAGTTTGACTCGCAATGAGCAGTTCTTC

abundance: -
d_gene: -
v_gene: TRBV4-1
j_gene: TRBJ2-3
CDR3aa: CASSQRGAGSSTDTQYF
CDR3nt: TGCGCCAGCAGCCAAAGGGGGGCAGGATCTAGCACAGATACGCAGTATTTT

abundance: -
d_gene: -
v_gene: TRBV28
j_gene: TRBJ1-1
CDR3aa: CASRMNTEAFF
CDR3nt: TGTGCCAGCAGGATGAACACTGAAGCTTTCTTT

abundance: -
d_gene: -
v_gene: TRBV6-1
j_gene: TRBJ1-5
CDR3aa: CATGDFGSNQPQHF
CDR3nt: TGTGCCACCGGGGACTTCGGGAGCAATCAGCCCCAGCATTTT

abundance: -
d_gene: -
v_gene: TRBV7-3
j_gene: TRBJ2-2
CDR3aa: CASSKGHPLNTGELFF
CDR3nt: TGTGCCAGCAGCAAGGGGCATCCCCTGAACACCGGGGAGCTGTTTTTT

abundance: -
d_gene: -
v_gene: TRBV5-1
j_gene: TRBJ2-7
CDR3aa: CASSFQNEQYF
CDR3nt: TGCGCCAGCAGCTTCCAGAACGAGCAGTACTTC

abundance: -
d_gene: -
v_gene: TRBV4-2
j_gene: TRBJ2-7
CDR3aa: CASSQRTEVPYEQYF
CDR3nt: TGTGCCAGCAGCCAGAGGACTGAAGTCCCCTACGAGCAGTACTTC

abundance: -
d_gene: -
v_gene: TRBV5-6
j_gene: TRBJ2-3
CDR3aa: CASSLSTPFRGDSTDTQYF
CDR3nt: TGTGCCAGCAGCCTATCCACTCCCTTTCGCGGGGATAGCACAGATACGCAGTATTTT

abundance: -
d_gene: -
v_gene: TRBV7-2
j_gene: TRBJ1-3
CDR3aa: CASSPILGTTNTIYF
CDR3nt: TGTGCCAGCAGCCCGATTCTAGGGACTACAAACACCATATATTTT

abundance: -
d_gene: -
v_gene: TRBV7-2
j_gene: TRBJ2-7
CDR3aa: CASSARTAYEQYF
CDR3nt: TGTGCCAGCAGCGCCCGGACCGCCTACGAGCAGTACTTC

abundance: -
d_gene: TRBD1
v_gene: TRBV11-3
j_gene: TRBJ2-5
CDR3aa: CASSLSGGTETQYF
CDR3nt: TGTGCCAGCAGCTTATCAGGGGGCACGGAGACCCAGTACTTC

abundance: -
d_gene: -
v_gene: TRBV7-3
j_gene: TRBJ2-2
CDR3aa: CASSSLGYTGELFF
CDR3nt: TGTGCCAGCAGCTCCCTAGGGTACACCGGGGAGCTGTTTTTT

abundance: -
d_gene: TRBD2
v_gene: TRBV11-1
j_gene: TRBJ2-5
CDR3aa: CASSPRGEREETQYF
CDR3nt: TGTGCCAGCAGCCCGCGGGGGGAAAGGGAAGAGACCCAGTACTTC

abundance: -
d_gene: -
v_gene: TRBV13
j_gene: TRBJ2-7
CDR3aa: CASSLQEIGEQYF
CDR3nt: TGTGCCAGCAGCTTACAAGAGATAGGCGAGCAGTACTTC

abundance: -
d_gene: TRBD2
v_gene: TRBV19
j_gene: TRBJ2-1
CDR3aa: CASSIGLAGYNEQFF
CDR3nt: TGTGCCAGTAGTATAGGGCTAGCGGGTTACAATGAGCAGTTCTTC

abundance: -
d_gene: -
v_gene: TRBV13
j_gene: TRBJ1-2
CDR3aa: CASSIKTSGYTF
CDR3nt: TGTGCCAGCAGCATTAAGACGTCAGGCTACACCTTC

abundance: -
d_gene: -
v_gene: TRBV5-4
j_gene: TRBJ2-5
CDR3aa: CASSLSGTPETQYF
CDR3nt: TGTGCCAGCAGCTTGTCAGGGACGCCAGAGACCCAGTACTTC

abundance: -
d_gene: -
v_gene: TRBV7-6
j_gene: TRBJ1-1
CDR3aa: CASSLERVTEAFF
CDR3nt: TGTGCCAGCAGCTTAGAGAGGGTGACTGAAGCTTTCTTT

abundance: -
d_gene: TRBD1
v_gene: TRBV28
j_gene: TRBJ1-2
CDR3aa: CASSKTGSYYGYTF
CDR3nt: TGTGCCAGCAGTAAGACAGGGTCCTACTATGGCTACACCTTC

abundance: -
d_gene: TRBD1
v_gene: TRBV7-9
j_gene: TRBJ2-7
CDR3aa: CASSSMLKRTGTYEQYF
CDR3nt: TGTGCCAGCAGCTCCATGCTTAAGCGGACAGGAACCTACGAGCAGTACTTC

abundance: -
d_gene: -
v_gene: TRBV4-2
j_gene: TRBJ1-1
CDR3aa: CASSQGGERGTEAFF
CDR3nt: TGTGCCAGCAGCCAGGGCGGGGAGAGGGGCACTGAAGCTTTCTTT

abundance: -
d_gene: TRBD1
v_gene: TRBV5-1
j_gene: TRBJ2-7
CDR3aa: CASRFGTGGTYEQYF
CDR3nt: TGCGCCAGCAGATTTGGGACAGGGGGAACCTACGAGCAGTACTTC

abundance: -
d_gene: -
v_gene: TRBV5-1
j_gene: TRBJ1-1
CDR3aa: CASSLAGALEAFF
CDR3nt: TGCGCCAGCAGCTTGGCCGGGGCGCTTGAAGCTTTCTTT

abundance: -
d_gene: -
v_gene: TRBV7-2
j_gene: TRBJ1-2
CDR3aa: CASSLAGSPSGYGYTF
CDR3nt: TGTGCCAGCAGCTTAGCGGGGTCTCCTTCAGGGTATGGCTACACCTTC

abundance: -
d_gene: -
v_gene: TRBV11-1
j_gene: TRBJ2-2
CDR3aa: CASSLALGREGTGELFF
CDR3nt: TGTGCCAGCAGCTTAGCGCTTGGCAGGGAAGGGACCGGGGAGCTGTTTTTT

abundance: -
d_gene: TRBD1
v_gene: TRBV5-8
j_gene: TRBJ1-4
CDR3aa: CASSWRYIQGSEKLFF
CDR3nt: TGTGCCAGCAGCTGGCGGTACATACAGGGGTCTGAAAAACTGTTTTTT

abundance: -
d_gene: -
v_gene: TRBV5-1
j_gene: TRBJ2-1
CDR3aa: CASSFSGDGNEQFF
CDR3nt: TGCGCCAGCAGCTTTTCGGGGGACGGCAATGAGCAGTTCTTC

abundance: -
d_gene: TRBD1
v_gene: TRBV19
j_gene: TRBJ1-6
CDR3aa: CASSIGSTGSNSPLHF
CDR3nt: TGTGCCAGTAGTATAGGCTCGACAGGGTCAAACTCACCCCTCCACTTT

abundance: -
d_gene: TRBD2
v_gene: TRBV6-6
j_gene: TRBJ2-5
CDR3aa: CASSYGKGLAGETQYF
CDR3nt: TGTGCCAGCAGTTACGGGAAGGGACTAGCGGGAGAGACCCAGTACTTC

abundance: once
d_gene: TRBD2
v_gene: TRBV14
j_gene: TRBJ2-2
CDR3aa: CASSEGTRHFTGELFF
CDR3nt: TGTGCCAGCAGCGAGGGGACTAGGCATTTCACCGGGGAGCTGTTTTTT

abundance: -
d_gene: -
v_gene: TRBV5-1
j_gene: TRBJ2-1
CDR3aa: CASSFGPWPSYNEQFF
CDR3nt: TGCGCCAGCAGCTTCGGTCCCTGGCCCTCCTACAATGAGCAGTTCTTC

abundance: -
d_gene: -
v_gene: TRBV4-1
j_gene: TRBJ1-6
CDR3aa: CASSQDYPALNSPLHF
CDR3nt: TGCGCCAGCAGCCAAGATTATCCGGCCCTCAATTCACCCCTCCACTTT

abundance: -
d_gene: -
v_gene: TRBV5-4
j_gene: TRBJ2-5
CDR3aa: CASSKGPLKETQYF
CDR3nt: TGTGCCAGCAGCAAGGGACCTCTTAAGGAGACCCAGTACTTC

abundance: -
d_gene: -
v_gene: TRBV11-2
j_gene: TRBJ2-5
CDR3aa: CASSFGDLGTQYF
CDR3nt: TGTGCCAGCAGCTTCGGCGACCTGGGGACCCAGTACTTC

abundance: -
d_gene: TRBD1
v_gene: TRBV14
j_gene: TRBJ2-5
CDR3aa: CASSPDRVQETQYF
CDR3nt: TGTGCCAGCAGTCCGGACAGGGTCCAAGAGACCCAGTACTTC

abundance: -
d_gene: -
v_gene: TRBV7-2
j_gene: TRBJ1-2
CDR3aa: CASSLVAAAGYGYTF
CDR3nt: TGTGCCAGCAGCTTAGTGGCAGCTGCGGGCTATGGCTACACCTTC

abundance: -
d_gene: -
v_gene: TRBV9
j_gene: TRBJ2-3
CDR3aa: CASSVVLGPSTDTQYF
CDR3nt: TGTGCCAGCAGCGTAGTGTTGGGACCTAGCACAGATACGCAGTATTTT

abundance: -
d_gene: TRBD2
v_gene: TRBV19
j_gene: TRBJ2-2
CDR3aa: CATRPGLAGLNTGELFF
CDR3nt: TGTGCCACCCGACCGGGACTAGCGGGATTGAACACCGGGGAGCTGTTTTTT

abundance: -
d_gene: TRBD1
v_gene: TRBV6-5
j_gene: TRBJ1-2
CDR3aa: CASSIGQGVGYTF
CDR3nt: TGTGCCAGCAGTATCGGACAGGGGGTTGGCTACACCTTC

abundance: once
d_gene: TRBD2
v_gene: TRBV11-2
j_gene: TRBJ2-7
CDR3aa: CASRGDGHLGEQYF
CDR3nt: TGTGCCAGCCGGGGGGATGGGCATCTAGGTGAGCAGTACTTC

abundance: -
d_gene: TRBD1
v_gene: TRBV6-5
j_gene: TRBJ1-6
CDR3aa: CASSYSGTGTSPLHF
CDR3nt: TGTGCCAGCAGTTACTCCGGGACAGGGACCTCACCCCTCCACTTT

abundance: -
d_gene: -
v_gene: TRBV7-2
j_gene: TRBJ1-5
CDR3aa: CASSLGRINQPQHF
CDR3nt: TGTGCCAGCAGCTTGGGGCGGATCAATCAGCCCCAGCATTTT

abundance: -
d_gene: -
v_gene: TRBV5-1
j_gene: TRBJ2-1
CDR3aa: CASSFGGDNNFYNEQFF
CDR3nt: TGCGCCAGCAGCTTTGGGGGGGACAATAACTTTTACAATGAGCAGTTCTTC

abundance: -
d_gene: -
v_gene: TRBV5-1
j_gene: TRBJ2-7
CDR3aa: CASSLEGSGYEQYF
CDR3nt: TGCGCCAGCAGCTTGGAGGGATCTGGCTACGAGCAGTACTTC

abundance: few
d_gene: TRBD2
v_gene: TRBV2
j_gene: TRBJ2-7
CDR3aa: CASTTRTSGSSYEQYF
CDR3nt: TGTGCCAGCACTACCCGGACTAGCGGGTCTTCCTACGAGCAGTACTTC

abundance: -
d_gene: -
v_gene: TRBV9
j_gene: TRBJ1-6
CDR3aa: CASSVGVVGNSPLHF
CDR3nt: TGTGCCAGCAGCGTAGGGGTGGTAGGTAATTCACCCCTCCACTTT

abundance: -
d_gene: -
v_gene: TRBV6-6
j_gene: TRBJ1-3
CDR3aa: CASSRDFGGNTIYF
CDR3nt: TGTGCCAGCAGTCGGGACTTCGGTGGAAACACCATATATTTT

abundance: -
d_gene: -
v_gene: TRBV5-8
j_gene: TRBJ1-6
CDR3aa: CASSLGEGKVSPLHF
CDR3nt: TGTGCCAGCAGCTTGGGGGAAGGGAAGGTTTCACCCCTCCACTTT